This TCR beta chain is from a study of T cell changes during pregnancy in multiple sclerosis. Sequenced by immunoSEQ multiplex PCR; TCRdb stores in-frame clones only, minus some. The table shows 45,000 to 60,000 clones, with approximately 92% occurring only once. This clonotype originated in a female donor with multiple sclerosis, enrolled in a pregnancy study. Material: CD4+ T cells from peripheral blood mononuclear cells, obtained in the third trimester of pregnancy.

The CDR3 DNA reads as TGTGCCAGTACCCGCTCAGGACAGGGTAATTACGGGTACTACGAGCAGTACTTC. Translated: CASTRSGQGNYGYYEQYF. The genes are TRBV19 and TRBJ2-7; 8 bases match TRBD1. V was clipped by 7 bases and J by 3 bases; unmatched bases: 20. Per the germline V gene, CDR1 is LNHDA and CDR2 is SQIVND (reference sequence). The CDR3 runs 18 residues.